The 18 T cell receptor beta chains reported below all come from one sample, sequenced in a study of chemoradiotherapy in HPV16-positive cancers (dated by TCRdb to between 2021 and 2024). The library was produced with the immunoSEQ multiplex PCR assay. The clones in this table, taken by TCRdb from immuneACCESS, are in-frame only. Not every clone is retained; where verified, under half of the shortfall comes from an unresolved V gene, and the cause of the rest is unknown. Counted in this sample were some 13,000 clones; approximately 86% of them appeared once. 4.5% to 7% of the sample lies in the top ten. The specimen comprised blood, sampled from a patient who underwent chemoradiotherapy. The receptors stem from a human donor with HPV-associated anogenital cancer.

The chain carries TRBV6-5 and TRBJ2-2, with 7 bases identical to TRBD1. CDR3 length: 15 residues. Germline CDR1 reads MNHEY; CDR2 reads SVGAGI. V trimming: 4 bases; J trimming: 0 bases; junction bases outside the gene matches: 2. DNA for the CDR3: TGTGCCAGCAGTTCACAGGGGTCGAACACCGGGGAGCTGTTTTTT. Amino acids: CASSSQGSNTGELFF.

The table lists this clone with a count of one. The rearrangement joins TRBV10-3 to TRBJ2-2; weak D call: TRBD2 (5 bases). Germline assignment: CDR1 ENHRY and CDR2 SYGVKD. V dropped 0 bases and J dropped 5 bases, with 10 bases sitting between them. This CDR3 spans 15 amino acids. CDR3 coding DNA: TGTGCCATCAGTGAGTCAGGACGGGAAACCGGGGAGCTGTTTTTT. This gives the protein CAISESGRETGELFF.

The chain uses TRBV18 and TRBJ1-2; maybe TRBD1 (6 bases). This CDR3 spans 13 amino acids. The V and J ends lost 1 base and 6 bases respectively, with 9 bases between them. CDR1 KGHSH and CDR2 LQKENI come from the germline V gene. The CDR3 spells CASSPLAGDGYTF. The CDR3 coding sequence is TGTGCCAGCTCACCACTGGCAGGGGATGGCTACACCTTC.

V usage is TRBV5-4 and J usage is TRBJ2-3; 11 positions agree with TRBD2. The V gene's germline CDR1 is SGHNT and CDR2 YYREEE (reference sequence). This CDR3 has 18 residues. Trimming took 0 bases from V and 2 from J; bases not matched to a gene: 8. The CDR3 here is CASSLVRLAGGTTDTQYF. CDR3 bases: TGTGCCAGCAGCTTGGTCCGGCTAGCGGGGGGAACCACAGATACGCAGTATTTT.

The chain has TRBV18 and TRBJ1-4; 12 positions agree with TRBD1. Germline assignment: CDR1 KGHSH and CDR2 LQKENI. CDR3 length: 19 amino acids. J gave up 0 bases and V 2 bases, and 7 bases lay outside the gene matches. The CDR3 DNA follows: TGTGCCAGCTCACCAGGGACAGGGGGCGCGGGACCAACTAATGAAAAACTGTTTTTT. Residues: CASSPGTGGAGPTNEKLFF.

This chain uses TRBV6-1 with TRBJ1-2; 8 bases align to TRBD1. This CDR3 contains 15 residues. In germline, CDR1 is MNHNS, CDR2 SASEGT. The trim removed 2 bases at V and 8 bases at J, leaving 10 bases unmatched. CDR3 loop: CASSESRTGWRGYTF. The CDR3 coding sequence is TGTGCCAGCAGTGAAAGCAGGACAGGGTGGAGGGGCTACACCTTC.

The table lists this clone with a count of one. The chain uses TRBV27 and TRBJ2-3; 8 nucleotides match TRBD2. CDR3 length: 15 amino acids. Germline CDR1 and CDR2: MNHEY and SMNVEV (reference sequence). The V segment lost 3 bases and the J segment 5 bases; nucleotides outside the gene matches: 7. The CDR3 bases are TGTGCCAGCAGTTTTGGCGGGGGGTATTTAGATACGCAGTATTTT. Residues: CASSFGGGYLDTQYF.

The V gene is TRBV6-5, the J gene TRBJ2-1, with 11 bases identical to TRBD2. Germline assignment: CDR1 MNHEY and CDR2 SVGAGI. This CDR3 is 14 amino acids long. V shed 8 bases, J shed 7 bases, and the junction held 7 bases outside the gene matches. The CDR3 region is CASRLAGGPNEQFF. DNA for the CDR3: TGTGCCAGCCGGCTAGCGGGGGGCCCGAATGAGCAGTTCTTC.

The genes are TRBV29-1 and TRBJ1-1; TRBD1 agrees at 10 bases. The CDR3 is 12 amino acids. Per germline, CDR1 SQVTM and CDR2 ANQGSEA. Trimming removed 7 bases from V and 4 bases from J; junction bases left unmatched: 3. CDR3 residues: CSADRGGTEAFF. The CDR3 DNA reads as TGCAGCGCGGACAGGGGGGGCACTGAAGCTTTCTTT.

The chain employs TRBV19 and TRBJ1-2; D perhaps matches TRBD1 (5 bases). This CDR3 is 14 amino acids long. The germline V and J ends were trimmed by 4 bases and 1 base, with 10 bases remaining between them. Per germline, CDR1 LNHDA and CDR2 SQIVND (reference sequence). The CDR3 region is CASSTTQGNYGYTF. In DNA form, the CDR3 reads TGTGCCAGTAGTACCACCCAGGGTAACTATGGCTACACCTTC.

V gene TRBV5-6 combines with J gene TRBJ2-5; 7 bases match TRBD1. Germline lookup yields CDR1 SGHDT and CDR2 YYEEEE. V lost 3 bases, J lost 0 bases, and 8 bases stayed unmatched. The CDR3 is 16 amino acids. In DNA, the CDR3 is TGTGCCAGCAGCTCTTTGGACAGGCGGTACCAAGAGACCCAGTACTTC. This encodes CASSSLDRRYQETQYF.

This rearrangement joins TRBV5-8 to TRBJ1-1; D possibly corresponds to TRBD1 (5 bases). CDR1 and CDR2 from the germline V gene are SGHTS and YDEGEE. This CDR3 contains 14 residues. With 0 bases removed from V and 2 bases from J, the gap between germline ends came to 8 bases. CDR3 sequence: CASSLGGPNTEAFF. For the CDR3, the DNA is TGTGCCAGCAGCTTGGGGGGCCCCAACACTGAAGCTTTCTTT.

The chain has TRBV5-4 and TRBJ2-2; the D gene is possibly TRBD1 (6 bases). The CDR3 spans 16 residues. The germline V gene encodes CDR1 SGHNT and CDR2 YYREEE (reference sequence). Deletions cut 0 bases from V and 9 bases from J, with 18 bases between. CDR3 amino acids: CASSLGGAGEFRELFF. CDR3 DNA: TGTGCCAGCAGCTTGGGAGGTGCAGGGGAATTCCGGGAGCTGTTTTTT.

J is TRBJ2-3 and V is TRBV6-1; 7 nucleotides agree with TRBD1. V dropped 4 bases and J dropped 6; count of bases not matched to a gene: 10. The germline gives CDR1 MNHNS, CDR2 SASEGT. The CDR3 totals 15 residues. The CDR3 nucleotides read TGTGCCAGCAGTGTTGAGACAGGGCTTCCCGATACGCAGTATTTT. Protein: CASSVETGLPDTQYF.

This chain uses TRBV27 with TRBJ2-7; 7 bases agree with TRBD1. The trim removed 6 bases at V and 2 bases at J, leaving 7 bases unmatched. This CDR3 has 14 residues. Germline CDR1 reads MNHEY; CDR2 reads SMNVEV (reference sequence). For the CDR3, the DNA is TGTGCCAGCAGAGAACCGACAGGGCCCTACGAGCAGTACTTC. Translation gives CASREPTGPYEQYF.

CDR3 nucleotides: TGTGCCAGCAGCTTGGGAATCTCTGGGCAGACTGAAGCTTTCTTT. Translation gives CASSLGISGQTEAFF. The chain links TRBV5-5 to TRBJ1-1, with no clear D. The V and J ends lost 0 bases and 5 bases respectively, with 14 bases between them. CDR1 and CDR2 (germline): SGHKS, YYEKEE (reference sequence). The CDR3 extends over 15 amino acids.

CDR3 nucleotide sequence: TGTGCCAGCAGCGTAGCCGACCTCTACGAGCAGTACTTC. Amino acids: CASSVADLYEQYF. The V call is TRBV9, the J call TRBJ2-7; D is ambiguous. Trimming removed 0 bases at V and 3 bases at J, with 7 bases between. CDR1 and CDR2 from the germline V gene are SGDLS and YYNGEE. The CDR3 has 13 amino acids.

The gene calls are TRBV9 and TRBJ2-7; 12 bases match TRBD2. CDR3 length equals 14 residues. Trimming took 6 bases from V and 5 from J; bases not matched to a gene: 6. Per germline, CDR1 SGDLS and CDR2 YYNGEE. As DNA, the CDR3 is TGTGCCAGCACCCCGACTAGCGGGGGCCACGAGCAGTACTTC. This sequence encodes CASTPTSGGHEQYF.